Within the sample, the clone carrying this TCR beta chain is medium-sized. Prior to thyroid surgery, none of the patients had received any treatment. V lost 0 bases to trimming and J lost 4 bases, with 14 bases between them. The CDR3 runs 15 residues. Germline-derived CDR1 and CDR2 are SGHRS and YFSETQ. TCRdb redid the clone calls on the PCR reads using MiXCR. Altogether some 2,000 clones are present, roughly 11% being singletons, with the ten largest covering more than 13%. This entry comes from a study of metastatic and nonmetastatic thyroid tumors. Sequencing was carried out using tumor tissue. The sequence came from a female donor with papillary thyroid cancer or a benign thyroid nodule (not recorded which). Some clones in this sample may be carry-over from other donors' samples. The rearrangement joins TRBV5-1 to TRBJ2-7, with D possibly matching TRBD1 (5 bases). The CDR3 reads CASSLGGSLGYEQYF. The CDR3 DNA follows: TGCGCCAGCAGCTTGGGGGGCAGTTTAGGGTACGAGCAGTACTTC. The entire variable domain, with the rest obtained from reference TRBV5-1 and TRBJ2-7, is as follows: KAGVTQTPRYLIKTRGQQVTLSCSPISGHRSVSWYQQTPGQGLQFLFEYFSETQRNKGNFPGRFSGRQFSNSRSEMNVSTLELGDSALYLCASSLGGSLGYEQYFGPGTRLTVT.